This passage covers 4 T cell receptor beta chains from one sample sequenced in a study of sequential checkpoint blockade in melanoma. Produced via immunoSEQ multiplex PCR; TCRdb's table is partial and in-frame only. The sample holds about 17,000 clones; under 75% are singletons and the top ten take 18%. Treatment reported: randomized to nivolumab then ipilimumab (arm A) or the reverse (arm B). Sequenced material: CD8+ T cells sorted from blood (inferred from file names), taken from a patient given nivolumab and ipilimumab in sequence. These receptor sequences come from a human donor with melanoma.

The chain's CDR3 is CASSSRGHTEAFF. The CDR3 DNA reads TGTGCCAGCAGCTCTAGGGGGCACACTGAAGCTTTCTTT. This chain joins TRBV28 and TRBJ1-1; 7 bases map to TRBD1. Germline V gene sequence: CDR1 MDHEN, CDR2 SYDVKM. CDR3 size: 13 residues. Losses at the gene ends were 6 bases for V and 3 bases for J; bases not matched to a gene: 4.

This clone has just a few counts. CDR3 nucleotides: TGTGCCAGTAGTATCTTGGACAGTTATGGCTACACCTTC. Its translation is CASSILDSYGYTF. This chain connects TRBV19 to TRBJ1-2; the D gene is possibly TRBD1 (6 bases). In germline, CDR1 is LNHDA, CDR2 SQIVND (reference sequence). The CDR3 spans 13 residues. V lost 3 bases and J lost 5, with 10 bases in between.

The CDR3 region is CASSIPGQSYEQYF. The CDR3 nucleotides read TGTGCCAGTAGTATACCGGGACAGTCCTACGAGCAGTACTTC. The rearrangement joins TRBV19 to TRBJ2-7; 7 bases are a match to TRBD1. The V gene's germline CDR1 is LNHDA and CDR2 SQIVND (reference sequence). V lost 2 bases and J lost 1; bases outside the gene matches: 2. The CDR3 spans 14 residues.

The chain recombines TRBV7-9 with TRBJ1-2; 7 nucleotides line up with TRBD1. This CDR3 is built from 16 residues. V dropped 2 bases and J dropped 0; count of bases not matched to a gene: 6. The V gene's germline CDR1 is SEHNR and CDR2 FQNEAQ (reference sequence). Here the CDR3 DNA reads TGTGCCAGCAGCTTAATAGGGGGCGAGGCTAACTATGGCTACACCTTC. Translated: CASSLIGGEANYGYTF.